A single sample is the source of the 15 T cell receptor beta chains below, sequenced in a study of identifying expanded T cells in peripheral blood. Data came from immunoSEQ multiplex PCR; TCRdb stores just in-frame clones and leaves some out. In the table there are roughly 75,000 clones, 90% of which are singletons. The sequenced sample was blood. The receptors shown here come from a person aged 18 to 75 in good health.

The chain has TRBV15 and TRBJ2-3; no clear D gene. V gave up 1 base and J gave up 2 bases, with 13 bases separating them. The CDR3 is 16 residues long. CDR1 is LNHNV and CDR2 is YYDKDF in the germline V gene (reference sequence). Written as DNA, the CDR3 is TGTGCCACCAGCAGAGGAGGTGCCGGGTACACAGATACGCAGTATTTT. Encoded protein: CATSRGGAGYTDTQYF.

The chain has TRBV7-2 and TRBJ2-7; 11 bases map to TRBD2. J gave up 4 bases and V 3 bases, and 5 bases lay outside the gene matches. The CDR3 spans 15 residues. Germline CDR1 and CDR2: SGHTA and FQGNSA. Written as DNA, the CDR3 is TGTGCCAGCAGCTTTCTAGCGGGAGGAAATTACGAGCAGTACTTC. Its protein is CASSFLAGGNYEQYF.

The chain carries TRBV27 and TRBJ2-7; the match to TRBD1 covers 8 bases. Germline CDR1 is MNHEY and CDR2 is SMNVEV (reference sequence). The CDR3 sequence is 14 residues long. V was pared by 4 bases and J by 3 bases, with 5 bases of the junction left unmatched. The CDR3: CASSSRDRFYEQYF. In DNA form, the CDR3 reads TGTGCCAGCAGTTCCCGGGACAGGTTCTACGAGCAGTACTTC.

The chain's CDR3 is CASAVAGIYGYTF. CDR3 nucleotides: TGTGCCAGTGCAGTTGCTGGGATCTATGGCTACACCTTC. The chain is built from TRBV19 and TRBJ1-2; D not resolved. This CDR3 has 13 residues. From germline, CDR1 is LNHDA and CDR2 SQIVND (reference sequence). Between the trimmed V and J ends, which lost 8 bases and 4 bases, there was a span of 14 bases.

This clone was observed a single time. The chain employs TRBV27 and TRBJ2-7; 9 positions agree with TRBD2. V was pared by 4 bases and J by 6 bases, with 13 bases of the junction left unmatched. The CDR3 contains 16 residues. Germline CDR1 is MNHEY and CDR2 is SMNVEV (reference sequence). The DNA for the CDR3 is TGTGCCAGCAGTTGGGGACTAGCAAGTCGTAACGGCGAGCAGTACTTC. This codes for CASSWGLASRNGEQYF.

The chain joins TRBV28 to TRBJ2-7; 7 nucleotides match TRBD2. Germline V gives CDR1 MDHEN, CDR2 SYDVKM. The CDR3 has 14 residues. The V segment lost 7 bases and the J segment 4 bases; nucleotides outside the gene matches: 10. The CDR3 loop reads CASKFGGGLYEQYF. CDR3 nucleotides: TGTGCCAGCAAGTTCGGGGGAGGGTTGTACGAGCAGTACTTC.

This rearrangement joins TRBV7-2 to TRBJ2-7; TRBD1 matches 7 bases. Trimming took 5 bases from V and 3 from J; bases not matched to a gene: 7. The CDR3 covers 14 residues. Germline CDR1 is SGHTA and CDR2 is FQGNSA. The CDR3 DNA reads TGTGCCAGCAGCCCCATAGGGGGCGGCTACGAGCAGTACTTC. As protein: CASSPIGGGYEQYF.

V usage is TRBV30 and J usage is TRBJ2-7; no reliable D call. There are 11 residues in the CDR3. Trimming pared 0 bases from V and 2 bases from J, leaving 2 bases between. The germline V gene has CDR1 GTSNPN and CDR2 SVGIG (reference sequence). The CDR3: CAWSVAYEQYF. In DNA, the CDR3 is TGTGCCTGGAGTGTAGCCTACGAGCAGTACTTC.

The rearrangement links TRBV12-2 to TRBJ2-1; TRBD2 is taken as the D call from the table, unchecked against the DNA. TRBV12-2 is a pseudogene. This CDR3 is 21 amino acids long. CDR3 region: CASRLARRTSGRSSSYNEQFF. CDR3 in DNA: TGTGCAAGTCGCTTAGCTCGGAGGACTAGCGGGAGATCGAGCTCCTACAATGAGCAGTTCTTC.

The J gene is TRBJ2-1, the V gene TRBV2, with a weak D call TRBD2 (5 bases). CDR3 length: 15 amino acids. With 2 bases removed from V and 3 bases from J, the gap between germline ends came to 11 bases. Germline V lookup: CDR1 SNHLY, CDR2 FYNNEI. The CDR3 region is CASSEWETNYNEQFF. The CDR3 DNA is TGTGCCAGCAGTGAATGGGAGACAAACTACAATGAGCAGTTCTTC.

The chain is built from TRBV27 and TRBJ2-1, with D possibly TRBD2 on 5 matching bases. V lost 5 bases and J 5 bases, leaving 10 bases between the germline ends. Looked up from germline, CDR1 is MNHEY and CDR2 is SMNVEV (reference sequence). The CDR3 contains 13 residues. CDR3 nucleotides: TGTGCCAGCAGTCACGGACTTAACAATGAGCAGTTCTTC. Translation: CASSHGLNNEQFF.

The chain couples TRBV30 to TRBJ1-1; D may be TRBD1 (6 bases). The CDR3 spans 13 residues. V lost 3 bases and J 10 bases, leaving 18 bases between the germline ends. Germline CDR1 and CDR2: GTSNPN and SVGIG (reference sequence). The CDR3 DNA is TGTGCCTGGAGAGCGAGGGGGGATATAGGAGCTTTCTTT. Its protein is CAWRARGDIGAFF.

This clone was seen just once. The CDR3 region has the DNA TGTGCTAGTGGTCCGCCCCTGGGGAGAAGCGGGGGGGCCGGCACAGATACGCAGTATTTT. Protein product: CASGPPLGRSGGAGTDTQYF. The chain is built from TRBV12-5 and TRBJ2-3, with 10 bases aligning to TRBD2. Trimming removed 5 bases from V and 1 base from J; junction bases left unmatched: 18. Looked up from germline, CDR1 is LGHNT and CDR2 is FRNRAP. The CDR3 loop spans 20 amino acids.

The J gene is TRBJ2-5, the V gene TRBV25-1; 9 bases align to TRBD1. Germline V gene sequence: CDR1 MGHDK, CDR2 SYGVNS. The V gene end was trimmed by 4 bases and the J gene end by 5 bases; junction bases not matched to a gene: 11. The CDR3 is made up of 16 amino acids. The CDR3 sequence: CASSAGTGLREETQYF. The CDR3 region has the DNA TGTGCCAGCAGTGCGGGGACAGGGCTCAGAGAGGAGACCCAGTACTTC.

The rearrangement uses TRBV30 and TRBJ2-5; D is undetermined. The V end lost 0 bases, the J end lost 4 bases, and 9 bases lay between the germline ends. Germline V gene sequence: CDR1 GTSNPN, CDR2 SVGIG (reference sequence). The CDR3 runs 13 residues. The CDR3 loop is CAWSVGWLETQYF. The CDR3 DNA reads TGTGCCTGGAGTGTAGGTTGGCTAGAGACCCAGTACTTC.